The rows below give T cell receptor beta chains drawn from one sample of a study of beta chain features in type 1 diabetes. Here immunoSEQ multiplex PCR was the method, and the copy in TCRdb shows in-frame clones only, minus some. The sample consists of hundreds of thousands of clones, about an eighth of them appearing once. The sample taken for sequencing was naive CD4+ T cells from blood. These receptors all come from a man younger than 35 with type 1 diabetes. CDR3s include the opening cysteine and the closing phenylalanine or tryptophan. Each record gives: clone size, J gene, V gene, D gene, CDR3 DNA, CDR3 protein. A D gene is named only where the DNA matches it firmly. The size field is filled for only some rows; it gives once, few, many or a size class.

abundance: few
j_gene: TRBJ2-3
v_gene: TRBV5-1
d_gene: NA
CDR3nt: TGCGCCAGCAGCTTTAGGGGGGCCGGGACAGATACGCAGTATTTT
CDR3aa: CASSFRGAGTDTQYF

abundance: few
j_gene: TRBJ1-2
v_gene: TRBV30
d_gene: NA
CDR3nt: TGTGCCTGGAGTTTCGGGGGTTCGACGGGAGGCTACACCTTC
CDR3aa: CAWSFGGSTGGYTF

abundance: few
j_gene: TRBJ1-2
v_gene: TRBV30
d_gene: NA
CDR3nt: TGTGCCTGGAGTGGCGGACCTCTAGTCTACACCTTC
CDR3aa: CAWSGGPLVYTF

abundance: NA
j_gene: TRBJ2-3
v_gene: TRBV30
d_gene: TRBD2
CDR3nt: TGTGCCTGGACGAGCGGGGGGGCCATCCCTTTCGGCACAGATACGCAGTATTTT
CDR3aa: CAWTSGGAIPFGTDTQYF

abundance: few
j_gene: TRBJ2-1
v_gene: TRBV5-4
d_gene: TRBD1
CDR3nt: TGTGCCAGCAGCCCCAGGACAGGGGCGAACAATGAGCAGTTCTTC
CDR3aa: CASSPRTGANNEQFF

abundance: NA
j_gene: TRBJ1-5
v_gene: TRBV30
d_gene: NA
CDR3nt: TGTGCCTGGAGTCCTCTCGGGAATCAGCCCCAGCATTTT
CDR3aa: CAWSPLGNQPQHF

abundance: few
j_gene: TRBJ2-1
v_gene: TRBV30
d_gene: TRBD2
CDR3nt: TGTGCCTGGAGTACCGGGACTAGCGGGGCAAATGAGCAGTTCTTC
CDR3aa: CAWSTGTSGANEQFF

abundance: NA
j_gene: TRBJ1-1
v_gene: TRBV7-9
d_gene: NA
CDR3nt: TGTGCCAGCATGGCAGTCGCCAACACTGAAGCTTTCTTT
CDR3aa: CASMAVANTEAFF

abundance: few
j_gene: TRBJ2-7
v_gene: TRBV9
d_gene: NA
CDR3nt: TGTGCCAGCAGCGTACTGGGGTCGTCTTCCTACGAGCAGTACTTC
CDR3aa: CASSVLGSSSYEQYF

abundance: NA
j_gene: TRBJ2-6
v_gene: TRBV27
d_gene: NA
CDR3nt: TGTGCCAGCAGACGGATCAGCTCTGGGGCCAACGTCCTGACTTTC
CDR3aa: CASRRISSGANVLTF

abundance: NA
j_gene: TRBJ2-5
v_gene: TRBV5-4
d_gene: NA
CDR3nt: TGTGCCAGCAGCCGCAACCAGGGAGGAGAGACCCAGTACTTC
CDR3aa: CASSRNQGGETQYF

abundance: NA
j_gene: TRBJ2-3
v_gene: TRBV7-9
d_gene: NA
CDR3nt: TGTGCCAGCAGCTTGGGGTCTGGGGCTCCTGATACGCAGTATTTT
CDR3aa: CASSLGSGAPDTQYF

abundance: NA
j_gene: TRBJ1-2
v_gene: TRBV30
d_gene: NA
CDR3nt: TGTGCCTGGAGTGTACGAGGGCATGTCAACTATGGCTACACCTTC
CDR3aa: CAWSVRGHVNYGYTF

abundance: NA
j_gene: TRBJ2-7
v_gene: TRBV19
d_gene: TRBD1
CDR3nt: TGTGCCAGTATGAAAGGGACAGGATCCCGCTACGAGCAGTACTTC
CDR3aa: CASMKGTGSRYEQYF

abundance: NA
j_gene: TRBJ2-2
v_gene: TRBV19
d_gene: NA
CDR3nt: TGTGCCAGTAGTATTTACACCGGGGAGCTGTTTTTT
CDR3aa: CASSIYTGELFF

abundance: few
j_gene: TRBJ2-3
v_gene: TRBV6-6
d_gene: NA
CDR3nt: TGTGCCAGCAGTACCCGGGACTCCGCAGATACGCAGTATTTT
CDR3aa: CASSTRDSADTQYF

abundance: NA
j_gene: TRBJ2-3
v_gene: TRBV11-2
d_gene: NA
CDR3nt: TGTGCCAGCAGCTTAAATAGCGGTGGCACAGATACGCAGTATTTT
CDR3aa: CASSLNSGGTDTQYF

abundance: NA
j_gene: TRBJ2-7
v_gene: TRBV28
d_gene: NA
CDR3nt: TGTGCCAGCAGTTTAGCCCGGGGCAGGGGAGTTTACGAGCAGTACTTC
CDR3aa: CASSLARGRGVYEQYF

abundance: few
j_gene: TRBJ2-5
v_gene: TRBV28
d_gene: TRBD1
CDR3nt: TGTGCCAGCAGCAGACAGGGCCAAGAGACCCAGTACTTC
CDR3aa: CASSRQGQETQYF

abundance: NA
j_gene: TRBJ2-3
v_gene: TRBV30
d_gene: NA
CDR3nt: TGTGCCTGGAGTAAGACTAACGTTCCCACAGATACGCAGTATTTT
CDR3aa: CAWSKTNVPTDTQYF

abundance: NA
j_gene: TRBJ2-1
v_gene: TRBV7-2
d_gene: NA
CDR3nt: TGTGCCAGCAGCTTATTCGGTAGCTCCTACAATGAGCAGTTCTTC
CDR3aa: CASSLFGSSYNEQFF

abundance: NA
j_gene: TRBJ1-6
v_gene: TRBV19
d_gene: NA
CDR3nt: TGTGCCAGTAGTATGTCACTTACCGGGACGGGAAAAAATTCACCCCTCCACTTT
CDR3aa: CASSMSLTGTGKNSPLHF

abundance: NA
j_gene: TRBJ2-5
v_gene: TRBV10-3
d_gene: NA
CDR3nt: TGTGCCATCAGTGAGGGGACCCCAAGCACCCAGTACTTC
CDR3aa: CAISEGTPSTQYF

abundance: NA
j_gene: TRBJ1-3
v_gene: TRBV25-1
d_gene: NA
CDR3nt: TGTGCCAGCAGTCCAGGCCCCGCAGGGTTCGACTCTGGAAACACCATATATTTT
CDR3aa: CASSPGPAGFDSGNTIYF

abundance: few
j_gene: TRBJ2-1
v_gene: TRBV7-8
d_gene: NA
CDR3nt: TGTGCCAGCAGTAACAGGGTATGGCAGTTCTTC
CDR3aa: CASSNRVWQFF

abundance: NA
j_gene: TRBJ1-1
v_gene: TRBV6-5
d_gene: NA
CDR3nt: TGTGCCACCTTGGGGAAACGTGGCACTGAAGCTTTCTTT
CDR3aa: CATLGKRGTEAFF

abundance: NA
j_gene: TRBJ1-2
v_gene: TRBV25-1
d_gene: TRBD1
CDR3nt: TGTGCCAGCGTAAGAGGACAGGGGGCTGATGGCTACACCTTC
CDR3aa: CASVRGQGADGYTF

abundance: NA
j_gene: TRBJ1-1
v_gene: TRBV7-2
d_gene: NA
CDR3nt: TGTGCCAGCAGCTTAGTGTATAAGGGGATTGGTGCGAACACTGAAGCTTTCTTT
CDR3aa: CASSLVYKGIGANTEAFF

abundance: few
j_gene: TRBJ2-7
v_gene: TRBV5-1
d_gene: TRBD1
CDR3nt: TGCGCCAGCGGGACAGGGGATCATCGCGAGCAGTACTTC
CDR3aa: CASGTGDHREQYF